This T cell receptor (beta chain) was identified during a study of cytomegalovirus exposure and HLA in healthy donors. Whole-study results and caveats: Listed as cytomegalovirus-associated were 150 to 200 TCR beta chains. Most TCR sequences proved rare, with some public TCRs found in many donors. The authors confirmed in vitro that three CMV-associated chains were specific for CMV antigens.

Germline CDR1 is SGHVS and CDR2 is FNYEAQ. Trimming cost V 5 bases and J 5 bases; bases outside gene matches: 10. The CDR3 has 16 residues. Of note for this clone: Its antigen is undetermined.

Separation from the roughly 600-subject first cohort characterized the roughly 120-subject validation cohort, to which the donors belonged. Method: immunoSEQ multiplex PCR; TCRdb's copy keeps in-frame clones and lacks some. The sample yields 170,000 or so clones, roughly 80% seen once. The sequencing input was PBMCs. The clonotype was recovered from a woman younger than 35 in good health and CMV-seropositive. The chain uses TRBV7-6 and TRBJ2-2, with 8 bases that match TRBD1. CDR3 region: CASSILRGPGTGELFF. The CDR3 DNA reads TGTGCCAGCAGCATACTCAGGGGGCCGGGTACCGGGGAGCTGTTTTTT.